The sequence of this TCR beta chain was determined in a study of T cell repertoires in cytomegalovirus infection. About the research overall: Matching HLA type, along with CMV infection, was indicated by public TCR beta signatures.

TCRdb re-analysed the reads in MiXCR, keeping a single row per CDR3 protein. Of some 920,000 distinct CDR3 sequences listed, about a third were seen once; the top ten hold over 13%. As regards this clonotype: Its antigen is unidentified.

Germline values: CDR1 SQVTM, CDR2 ANQGSEA. The V end lost 7 bases, the J end lost 9 bases, and 18 bases lay between the germline ends. The CDR3 length is 12 residues. Broader study findings: It was HLA-C-restricted CMV-specific TCR beta clonotypes that dominated the response ex vivo.

The sample in question was cultured CD8+ T cells from PBMCs, obtained from culture after CMV antigen stimulation. The rearrangement uses TRBV29-1 and TRBJ1-2, with D hard to call. This clonotype was obtained from a human donor in good health (CMV status not recorded). Some clones in this sample may be carry-over from other donors' samples. The CDR3 bases are TGCAGCGCCTTGACGGATGCCTTTAGCTACACCTTC. It is translated as CSALTDAFSYTF. Supplemented by reference TRBV29-1 and TRBJ1-2, the full variable domain reads SAVISQKPSRDICQRGTSLTIQCQVDSQVTMMFWYRQQPGQSLTLIATANQGSEATYESGFVIDKFPISRPNLTFSTLTVSNMSPEDSSIYLCSALTDAFSYTFGSGTRLTVV.